The clone carrying this T cell receptor beta chain was found a few times. This sample was included in a study of type 1 regulatory T cells. Via MiXCR, TCRdb re-called the reads, giving one row per CDR3 protein. The sample includes 80,000 to 100,000 distinct CDR3 sequences, 25% to 40% seen only once; the top ten take less than 2.5%. The CDR3 runs to 16 residues. Germline V CDR1 and CDR2: SGHTA, FQGNSA. The V and J ends lost 5 bases and 1 base respectively, with 17 bases between them. The V call is TRBV7-2, the J call TRBJ1-1; tentatively, D is TRBD1 (6 bases). This TCR was sampled from a human donor in good health. Sequenced sample: CD4+ T cells, either the whole sample or a sorted fraction (not recorded which). The CDR3 bases are TGTGCCAGCAGCCGGCCAGGGGTTTTCGGGAACACTGAAGCTTTCTTT. This sequence encodes CASSRPGVFGNTEAFF.